The sequence of this T cell receptor (beta chain) was determined in a study of blood T cells in healthy people across ages. Every donor contributed approximately 10 milliliters of peripheral blood by blood draw. For the second PCR, which ran for about 6 to 11 cycles, a sample-barcoded 5' primer and a J-beta primer mix were used. MiXCR, applied by TCRdb to the 5' RACE reads, yields one record per CDR3 protein. Of fewer than 1.5 million distinct CDR3 sequences detected, 42% appear once; the ten largest clones hold approximately 7.9%. Per the germline V gene, CDR1 is DFQATT and CDR2 is SNEGSKA (reference sequence). This CDR3 comprises 13 residues. V lost 6 bases, J lost 2 bases, and 3 bases stayed unmatched. This clonotype has only a few counts.

The sample comprised blood. The V gene is TRBV20-1, the J gene TRBJ2-5, with 10 bases that match TRBD1. This TCR was sampled from a woman aged 18-29 years in good health. The CDR3 nucleotides are TGCAGTGCGGGGGGACAGGGGCAAGAGACCCAGTACTTC. Amino acids: CSAGGQGQETQYF.